This T cell receptor (beta chain) is drawn from a study of blood T cell repertoires in COVID-19. Study summary: Both acute and convalescent COVID-19 samples were obtained from the United States, Italy and Spain. In each case, the material was cDNA or gDNA derived from T cells, B-cell-depleted T cells, or PBMCs.

Only in-frame clones appear in the TCRdb table, and some are missing; sequencing was by immunoSEQ multiplex PCR. The sample records approximately 94,000 clones, around four fifths being singletons. Sequencing was carried out using peripheral blood. The sequence was collected from a woman in her 70s with acute or convalescent COVID-19.

In nucleotides, the CDR3 is TGTGCCAGTAGTTCCGGACAGGGCCCTACTGAAGCTTTCTTT. Translation gives CASSSGQGPTEAFF. The chain is built from TRBV19 and TRBJ1-1; TRBD1 aligns across 8 bases. After removal of 5 bases from V and 5 bases from J, the junction contained 7 bases not matched to a gene. Germline V gene data show CDR1 as LNHDA and CDR2 as SQIVND (reference sequence). The CDR3 is 14 residues long.